Below are 24 T cell receptor beta chains sequenced from a single sample in a study of blood T cell repertoires in COVID-19. The protocol was immunoSEQ multiplex PCR, while the TCRdb copy is restricted to in-frame clones and leaves out a portion. The sample includes roughly 100,000 clones, roughly nine tenths of them seen just once. Material for sequencing was peripheral blood. The receptors come from a woman aged 80 or over in a cohort sampled during active COVID-19.

This clone was found once. The CDR3: CASSPTTSGSYNEQFF. The CDR3 nucleotides are TGCGCCAGCAGCCCAACAACTAGCGGGTCCTACAATGAGCAGTTCTTC. V is TRBV5-1 and J is TRBJ2-1; 9 nucleotides line up with TRBD2. The CDR3 sequence is 16 residues long. CDR1 SGHRS and CDR2 YFSETQ come from the germline V gene. The ends lost 4 bases at V and 1 base at J; junction bases unmatched: 6.

This chain connects TRBV6-6 to TRBJ2-7, with D tentatively TRBD1 (6 bases). Germline CDR1 and CDR2: MNHNY and SVGAGI (reference sequence). The V end lost 0 bases, the J end lost 1 base, and 10 bases lay between the germline ends. CDR3 length equals 15 residues. The CDR3 DNA reads TGTGCCAGCAGTTACTCCGGGACAAGGTCCTACGAGCAGTACTTC. Translated, it gives CASSYSGTRSYEQYF.

The rearrangement joins TRBV9 to TRBJ2-1; 11 bases fit TRBD2. The ends lost 2 bases at V and 4 bases at J; junction bases unmatched: 8. There are 17 residues in the CDR3. CDR1 is SGDLS, CDR2 YYNGEE, per germline. Here the CDR3 reads CASSVSTGTSGYNEQFF. CDR3 sequence (DNA): TGTGCCAGCAGCGTGAGCACCGGGACTAGCGGATACAATGAGCAGTTCTTC.

The chain combines TRBV3-1 (or the pseudogene TRBV3-2) with TRBJ1-2; the match to TRBD1 covers 11 bases. CDR1 is LGHDT, CDR2 YNNKEL, per germline (reference sequence). V shed 5 bases and J 9 bases; nucleotides not matched to a gene: 8. The CDR3 runs to 14 residues. CDR3 protein: CASSLDRGPRRYTF. The CDR3 DNA sequence: TGTGCCAGCAGCTTGGACAGGGGGCCTCGCCGCTACACCTTC.

CDR3 sequence (DNA): TGCAGCGTTGCAGGGGGCCAGGAGCATGGCTACACCTTC. It is translated as CSVAGGQEHGYTF. The V gene is TRBV29-1, the J gene TRBJ1-2, with 8 bases aligning to TRBD1. The CDR3 covers 13 residues. V was pared by 4 bases and J by 6 bases, with 7 bases of the junction left unmatched. Germline-derived CDR1 and CDR2 are SQVTM and ANQGSEA.

Concerning this clone itself: One end of the junction fails to match germline, which may point to a read error. This chain joins TRBV7-7 and TRBJ2-1; tentatively, D is TRBD1 (6 bases). This CDR3 is built from 13 residues. Germline CDR1 SSHAT, CDR2 FNYEAQ (reference sequence). The CDR3: CASSLDRLNEQFF. CDR3 DNA sequence: TGTGCTAGCAGCTTGGACAGACTCAATGAGCAGTTCTTC.

Only a few counts were recorded for this clone. The genes are TRBV20-1 and TRBJ2-1; unclear D gene. CDR3 length equals 10 residues. The germline gives CDR1 DFQATT, CDR2 SNEGSKA (reference sequence). V was clipped by 3 bases and J by 9 bases, with 6 bases between them. In DNA, the CDR3 is TGCAGTGCTAGGACTGGTGAGCAGTTCTTC. It yields the protein CSARTGEQFF.

V and J are TRBV3-1 (or the pseudogene TRBV3-2) and TRBJ2-5; D is perhaps TRBD2 (6 bases). The germline V gene encodes CDR1 LGHDT and CDR2 YNNKEL (reference sequence). The CDR3 is made up of 14 amino acids. The germline V and J ends were trimmed by 3 bases and 3 bases, with 11 bases remaining between them. The CDR3 sequence is CASSQSGPKETQYF. As DNA, the CDR3 is TGTGCCAGCAGCCAGAGCGGGCCTAAAGAGACCCAGTACTTC.

The chain employs TRBV19 and TRBJ1-2; 7 bases map to TRBD1. J gave up 3 bases and V 0 bases, and 1 base lay outside the gene matches. Germline V gives CDR1 LNHDA, CDR2 SQIVND (reference sequence). This CDR3 spans 14 amino acids. The CDR3 sequence: CASSIEGTDYGYTF. CDR3 in DNA: TGTGCCAGTAGTATAGAAGGGACAGACTATGGCTACACCTTC.

This rearrangement joins TRBV19 to TRBJ1-5, with 9 bases matching TRBD1. The length of the CDR3 is 14 residues. Germline V lookup: CDR1 LNHDA, CDR2 SQIVND (reference sequence). The V segment lost 6 bases and the J segment 5 bases; nucleotides outside the gene matches: 5. CDR3 coding DNA: TGTGCCAGTAGGCCGGGACAGGGCTATCAGCCCCAGCATTTT. It is translated as CASRPGQGYQPQHF.

The rearrangement uses TRBV15 and TRBJ2-1; D call uncertain. Trimming removed 4 bases at V and 4 bases at J, with 2 bases between. CDR3 length equals 11 residues. Looked up from germline, CDR1 is LNHNV and CDR2 is YYDKDF (reference sequence). The CDR3 here is CATSTYNEQFF. In nucleotides, the CDR3 is TGTGCCACCAGCACTTACAATGAGCAGTTCTTC.

The chain carries TRBV14 and TRBJ2-7; unclear D gene. The CDR3 runs 12 residues. Germline V CDR1 and CDR2: SGHDN, FVKESK. Trimming stripped 4 bases from V and 10 bases from J, with 14 bases between. This CDR3 is CASSPNRLVQYF. Written as DNA, the CDR3 is TGTGCCAGCAGCCCGAATCGGTTAGTCCAGTACTTC.

The chain couples TRBV9 to TRBJ1-2; 10 nucleotides match TRBD1. V trimming: 3 bases; J trimming: 7 bases; junction bases outside the gene matches: 6. CDR3 length: 14 amino acids. Per the germline V gene, CDR1 is SGDLS and CDR2 is YYNGEE. CDR3: CASSDGQGGTGYTF. CDR3 in DNA: TGTGCCAGCAGCGACGGACAGGGGGGTACTGGCTACACCTTC.

The V gene is TRBV7-3, the J gene TRBJ1-1, with 11 bases that match TRBD1. The V segment lost 5 bases and the J segment 7 bases; nucleotides outside the gene matches: 9. This CDR3 contains 15 residues. Germline loops: CDR1 SGHTA, CDR2 FQGTGA. The CDR3: CASSPGQGGLHEAFF. The CDR3 nucleotides read TGTGCCAGCAGCCCGGGACAGGGGGGACTTCATGAAGCTTTCTTT.

The chain is built from TRBV7-2 and TRBJ2-1; 8 bases map to TRBD2. The CDR3 is made up of 15 amino acids. V trimming: 0 bases; J trimming: 8 bases; junction bases outside the gene matches: 6. Per the germline V gene, CDR1 is SGHTA and CDR2 is FQGNSA. CDR3 protein: CASSLASGRTYEQFF. Here the CDR3 DNA reads TGTGCCAGCAGCTTAGCAAGCGGGAGAACGTATGAGCAGTTCTTC.

This clone was seen a few times. The chain has TRBV25-1 and TRBJ1-6, with 7 nucleotides matching TRBD1. In germline, CDR1 is MGHDK, CDR2 SYGVNS. This CDR3 has 13 amino acids. Germline trimming cut 11 bases from V and 2 bases from J; bases unmatched to any gene: 3. CDR3 residues: CAGQATYNSPLHF. The CDR3 bases are TGTGCCGGACAGGCCACCTATAATTCACCCCTCCACTTT. Together with reference TRBV25-1 and TRBJ1-6, the CDR3 gives the full variable domain: EADIYQTPRYLVIGTGKKITLECSQTMGHDKMYWYQQDPGMELHLIHYSYGVNSTEKGDLSSESTVSRIRTEHFPLTLESARPSHTSQYLCAGQATYNSPLHFGNGTRLTVT.

This rearrangement joins TRBV6-5 to TRBJ1-2, with 8 bases aligning to TRBD1. CDR1 MNHEY and CDR2 SVGAGI come from the germline V gene. The CDR3 consists of 13 residues. J gave up 5 bases and V 7 bases, and 6 bases lay outside the gene matches. This CDR3 reads CASTSDRGYGYTF. CDR3 in DNA: TGTGCCAGCACCTCCGACAGGGGTTATGGCTACACCTTC.

The rearrangement joins TRBV7-9 to TRBJ2-3; D is unresolved. The CDR3 spans 12 residues. Trimming took 3 bases from V and 4 from J, leaving 5 bases between them. CDR1 and CDR2 (germline): SEHNR, FQNEAQ (reference sequence). The CDR3 DNA reads as TGTGCCAGCAGCTTCGCGCCAGATACGCAGTATTTT. Amino acids: CASSFAPDTQYF.

CDR3 DNA: TGTGCCACCAGTGACCAGGGACAGGGGGCCGCCAAAAACATTCAGTACTTC. Amino acids: CATSDQGQGAAKNIQYF. V gene TRBV24-1 combines with J gene TRBJ2-4, with 12 positions matching TRBD1. Looked up from germline, CDR1 is KGHDR and CDR2 is SFDVKD. V lost 4 bases to trimming and J lost 1 base; unmatched junction nucleotides: 4. The CDR3 runs 17 residues.

CDR3 DNA sequence: TGTGCCAGCAGCGTGGGGGGGGCGGCCTACGAGCAGTACTTC. It encodes CASSVGGAAYEQYF. The V call is TRBV9, the J call TRBJ2-7, with a tentative D call TRBD2 (7 bases). This CDR3 contains 14 residues. Germline CDR1 is SGDLS and CDR2 is YYNGEE. V was pared by 2 bases and J by 2 bases, with 11 bases between.

The sample holds a few counts of this clone. The chain recombines TRBV18 with TRBJ2-7; D is perhaps TRBD1 (5 bases). V gave up 3 bases and J gave up 4 bases, with 7 bases separating them. Germline V gives CDR1 KGHSH, CDR2 LQKENI. The CDR3 runs 12 residues. The CDR3 nucleotides are TGTGCCAGCTCACCGGCAGGGTACGAGCAGTACTTC. This codes for CASSPAGYEQYF. Based on the CDR3 plus reference TRBV18 and TRBJ2-7, the full variable domain is NAGVMQNPRHLVRRRGQEARLRCSPMKGHSHVYWYRQLPEEGLKFMVYLQKENIIDESGMPKERFSAEFPKEGPSILRIQQVVRGDSAAYFCASSPAGYEQYFGPGTRLTVT.

The chain carries TRBV9 and TRBJ2-2, with D uncertain. The germline V and J ends were trimmed by 0 bases and 6 bases, with 21 bases remaining between them. CDR3 length: 18 residues. CDR1 and CDR2 from the germline V gene are SGDLS and YYNGEE. CDR3 region: CASSVATPTRQIAGELFF. The CDR3 nucleotides are TGTGCCAGCAGCGTAGCGACGCCGACCAGACAAATAGCCGGGGAGCTGTTTTTT.

The chain links TRBV5-1 to TRBJ2-2; 11 nucleotides agree with TRBD2. The CDR3 consists of 14 residues. Germline-derived CDR1 and CDR2 are SGHRS and YFSETQ. J was trimmed by 4 bases and V by 8 bases; bases with no gene match: 4. CDR3 sequence (DNA): TGCGCCAGTCTAGCGGGAGGAGGCACCGGGGAGCTGTTTTTT. This codes for CASLAGGGTGELFF.

The rearrangement uses TRBV28 and TRBJ1-6; tentative D call: TRBD1 (6 bases). The CDR3 is 18 residues long. V was cut by 5 bases and J by 7 bases, with 24 bases left in between. In germline, CDR1 is MDHEN, CDR2 SYDVKM. CDR3 sequence reads: CASSLYPLGGRDNSPLHF. CDR3 sequence (DNA): TGTGCCAGCAGTCTATACCCTTTAGGGGGTAGGGACAATTCACCCCTCCACTTT.